One sample yielded the 3 T cell receptor beta chains listed below, sequenced in a study of T cell repertoires in chronic hepatitis B (dated by TCRdb to 2018 to 2020). Library preparation used the immunoSEQ multiplex PCR assay. What TCRdb holds here is the immuneACCESS table cut down to in-frame rearrangements. Part of the clones is not present; checked against another copy, under half of the missing clones reflect an unresolved V gene, and the others are unexplained. The sample's table covers a few clones. Sequenced input: HBV core (core195) epitope-specific CD8+ T cells from PBMCs. The receptors come from a human donor with chronic hepatitis B virus infection.

This clone was picked up one time. The chain is built from TRBV21-1 and TRBJ1-4. TRBV21-1 is an annotated pseudogene. The CDR3 is 17 amino acids. CDR3 amino acids: CASRQWRYKVHNEKLFF. In nucleotides, the CDR3 is TGTGCCAGCAGACAATGGCGCTACAAGGTGCATAATGAAAAACTGTTTTTT.

The rearrangement uses TRBV5-2 and TRBJ1-2. TRBV5-2 corresponds to a pseudogene. CDR3 length equals 16 residues. This chain's CDR3 is CASNKTRVRKTYGYTF. The CDR3, as DNA: TGTGCCAGCAATAAGACCCGAGTACGAAAGACCTATGGCTACACCTTC.

J is TRBJ2-7 and V is TRBV10-3, with TRBD2 matching over 7 bases. V shed 6 bases and J 0 bases; nucleotides not matched to a gene: 11. Germline V gives CDR1 ENHRY, CDR2 SYGVKD. The CDR3 consists of 16 residues. CDR3 DNA sequence: TGTGCCATCAGCATTACCCTAGCGGCAGACTCCTACGAGCAGTACTTC. Translated: CAISITLAADSYEQYF.